The rows below give T cell receptor beta chains drawn from one sample of a study of T cells in Graves' hyperthyroidism and ophthalmopathy. TCRdb used MiXCR to reprocess the multiplex PCR reads, holding one entry per CDR3 protein. The sample shows 550,000 to 600,000 distinct CDR3 sequences, about 14% of them seen only once. What was sequenced was blood. These receptors were obtained from a woman under 30 with Graves' ophthalmopathy. Both conserved end residues are part of each CDR3. Each record gives: D gene, clone size, V gene, J gene, CDR3 DNA, CDR3 protein. A D gene is named only where the DNA matches it firmly. Where a row states a size, it is once, few, many or the class of an expanded clone; other rows omit it.

>TRBD1|NA|TRBV7-4|TRBJ1-2
TGTGCCAGCAGCGGGACAGGGAGGCTCTATGGCTACACCTTC
CASSGTGRLYGYTF
>NA|few|TRBV9|TRBJ1-1
TGTGCCAGCAGCGTAGCCCCCGTTTCGACGGTGGGGGACACTGAAGCTTTCTTT
CASSVAPVSTVGDTEAFF
>NA|NA|TRBV3-1|TRBJ2-5
TGTGCCAGCAGCCAAGATGGAGGGTACCAAGAGACCCAGTACTTC
CASSQDGGYQETQYF
>NA|many|TRBV12-3/TRBV12-4|TRBJ1-5
TGTGCCAGCAGTTTTTATCTGGGACAATACCGCAATCAGCCCCAGCATTTT
CASSFYLGQYRNQPQHF
>NA|many|TRBV7-9|TRBJ1-3
TGTGCCAGCAGCCCCCCAAACGGAAACACCATATATTTT
CASSPPNGNTIYF
>NA|few|TRBV5-8|TRBJ2-1
TGTGCCAGCAGGGGCAGGGTCTACAATGAGCAGTTCTTC
CASRGRVYNEQFF
>TRBD1|many|TRBV5-8|TRBJ2-5
TGTGCCAGCATGCGACAGGGGTTTCAAGAGACCCAGTACTTC
CASMRQGFQETQYF
>TRBD2|many|TRBV30|TRBJ2-7
TGTGCCTGGAGCCTCGGGACTATAGCCTACGAGCAGTACTTC
CAWSLGTIAYEQYF
>NA|many|TRBV5-1|TRBJ2-1
TGCGCCAGCATGGGGATGAACAATGAGCAGTTCTTC
CASMGMNNEQFF
>TRBD2|many|TRBV5-1|TRBJ2-1
TGCGCCAGCAGCCCCGGGACTAGTCTTTCTTACAATGAGCAGTTCTTC
CASSPGTSLSYNEQFF